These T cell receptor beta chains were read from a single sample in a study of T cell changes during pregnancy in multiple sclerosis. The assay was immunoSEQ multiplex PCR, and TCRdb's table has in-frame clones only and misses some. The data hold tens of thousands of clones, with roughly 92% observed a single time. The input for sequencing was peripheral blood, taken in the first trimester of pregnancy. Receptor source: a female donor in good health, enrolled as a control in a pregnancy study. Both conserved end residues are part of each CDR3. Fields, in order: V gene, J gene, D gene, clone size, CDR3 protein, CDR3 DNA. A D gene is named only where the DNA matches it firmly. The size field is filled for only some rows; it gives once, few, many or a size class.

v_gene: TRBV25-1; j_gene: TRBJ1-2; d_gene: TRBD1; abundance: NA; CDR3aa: CASSATGGMAGYTF; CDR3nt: TGTGCCAGCAGTGCCACAGGGGGAATGGCTGGCTACACCTTC
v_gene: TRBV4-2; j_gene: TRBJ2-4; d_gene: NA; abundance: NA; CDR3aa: CASSQAQGIGKNIQYF; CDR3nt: TGTGCCAGCAGCCAAGCACAGGGAATCGGCAAAAACATTCAGTACTTC
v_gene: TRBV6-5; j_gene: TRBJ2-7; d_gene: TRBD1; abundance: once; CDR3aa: CASSSSGTGLHEQYF; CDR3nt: TGTGCCAGCAGTTCGTCCGGGACAGGGCTCCACGAGCAGTACTTC
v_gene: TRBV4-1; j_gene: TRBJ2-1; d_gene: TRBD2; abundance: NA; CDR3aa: CASRNGLAGGPVLNEQFF; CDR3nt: TGCGCCAGCAGAAACGGACTAGCGGGAGGGCCAGTTTTGAATGAGCAGTTCTTC
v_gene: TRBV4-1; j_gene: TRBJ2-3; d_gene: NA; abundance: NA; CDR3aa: CASSQDIPDTQYF; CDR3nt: TGCGCCAGCAGCCAAGATATCCCAGATACGCAGTATTTT
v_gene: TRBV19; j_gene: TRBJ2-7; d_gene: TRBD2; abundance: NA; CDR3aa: CASSIFPSGDSYEQYF; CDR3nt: TGTGCCAGTAGTATCTTCCCTAGCGGGGACTCCTACGAGCAGTACTTC
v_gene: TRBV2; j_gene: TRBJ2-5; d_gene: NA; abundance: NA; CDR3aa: CASSVPTGNQETQYF; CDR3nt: TGTGCCAGCAGTGTCCCGACTGGAAACCAAGAGACCCAGTACTTC
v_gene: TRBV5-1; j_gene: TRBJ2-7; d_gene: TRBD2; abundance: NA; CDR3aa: CASSLFLAGEQEQYF; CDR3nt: TGCGCCAGCAGCCTGTTCCTAGCGGGAGAACAGGAGCAGTACTTC
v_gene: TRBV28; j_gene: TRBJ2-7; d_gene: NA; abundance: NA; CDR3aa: CASSSSDTGYEQYF; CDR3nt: TGTGCCAGCAGTTCCTCTGACACGGGGTACGAGCAGTACTTC
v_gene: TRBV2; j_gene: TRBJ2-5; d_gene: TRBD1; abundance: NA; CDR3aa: CASSDTGGNGETQYF; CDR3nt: TGTGCCAGCAGCGATACAGGGGGTAATGGGGAGACCCAGTACTTC
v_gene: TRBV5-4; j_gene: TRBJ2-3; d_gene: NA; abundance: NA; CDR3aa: CASSELIPIQQTSTDTQYF; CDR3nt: TGTGCCAGCAGCGAGCTTATTCCAATTCAGCAGACTAGCACAGATACGCAGTATTTT
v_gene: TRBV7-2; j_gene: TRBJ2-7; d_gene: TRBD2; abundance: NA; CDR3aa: CASSSDASGSYEQYF; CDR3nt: TGTGCCAGCAGCTCAGACGCTAGCGGGAGTTACGAGCAGTACTTC
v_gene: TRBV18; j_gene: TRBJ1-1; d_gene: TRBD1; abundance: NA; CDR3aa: CASSSGTGFQGNTEAFF; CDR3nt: TGTGCCAGCTCATCCGGGACAGGTTTTCAGGGGAACACTGAAGCTTTCTTT
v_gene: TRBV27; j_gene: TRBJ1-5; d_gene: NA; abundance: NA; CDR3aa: CASSTRGYSNQPQHF; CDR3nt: TGTGCCAGCAGTACTCGGGGGTATAGCAATCAGCCCCAGCATTTT
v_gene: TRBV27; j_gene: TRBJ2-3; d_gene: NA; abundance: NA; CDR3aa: CASRGREYADTQYF; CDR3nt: TGTGCCAGCAGGGGCCGGGAGTACGCAGATACGCAGTATTTT
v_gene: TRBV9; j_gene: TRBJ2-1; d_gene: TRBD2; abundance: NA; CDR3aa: CASSPGLEGTSYNEQFF; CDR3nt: TGTGCCAGCAGCCCGGGACTAGAAGGTACCTCCTACAATGAGCAGTTCTTC
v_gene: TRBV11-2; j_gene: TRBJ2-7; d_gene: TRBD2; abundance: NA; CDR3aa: CASSPSGTSVPPTF; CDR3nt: TGTGCCAGCAGCCCTTCCGGGACTAGCGTTCCTCCGACATTC
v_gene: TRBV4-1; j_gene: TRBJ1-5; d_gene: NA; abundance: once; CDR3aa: CASSASTASNQPQHF; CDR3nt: TGCGCCAGCAGCGCGTCGACTGCAAGCAATCAGCCCCAGCATTTT
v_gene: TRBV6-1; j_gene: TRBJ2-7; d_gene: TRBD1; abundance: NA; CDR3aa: CASSEGPDRGPYEQYF; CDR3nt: TGTGCCAGCAGTGAAGGCCCGGACAGGGGGCCCTACGAGCAGTACTTC
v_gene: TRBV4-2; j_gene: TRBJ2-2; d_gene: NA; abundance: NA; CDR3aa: CASSQDTHVGSRTGELFF; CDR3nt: TGTGCCAGCAGCCAAGATACTCATGTGGGGAGTCGGACCGGGGAGCTGTTTTTT
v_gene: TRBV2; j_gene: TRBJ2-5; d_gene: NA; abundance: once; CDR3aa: CARGGLARETQYF; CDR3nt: TGTGCCAGGGGGGGGCTAGCGCGGGAGACCCAGTACTTC
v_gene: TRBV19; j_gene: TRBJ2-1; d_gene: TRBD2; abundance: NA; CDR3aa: CATSLAGYYNEQFF; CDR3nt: TGTGCCACCAGCCTAGCGGGCTACTACAATGAGCAGTTCTTC
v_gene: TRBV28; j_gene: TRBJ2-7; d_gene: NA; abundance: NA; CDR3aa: CASSQGVEQYF; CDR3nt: TGTGCCAGCAGTCAAGGGGTCGAGCAGTACTTC
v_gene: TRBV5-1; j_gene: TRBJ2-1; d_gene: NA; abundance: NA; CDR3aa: CASSLSREGNEQFF; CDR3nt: TGCGCCAGCAGCTTGAGCAGGGAAGGGAATGAGCAGTTCTTC
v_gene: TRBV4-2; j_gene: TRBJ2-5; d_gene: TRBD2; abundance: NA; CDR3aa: CASSQDSSGSGETQYF; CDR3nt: TGTGCCAGCAGCCAAGATTCGAGCGGGAGTGGGGAGACCCAGTACTTC
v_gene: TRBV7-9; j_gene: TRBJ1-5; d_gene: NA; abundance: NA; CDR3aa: CASSLGGPQPQHF; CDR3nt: TGTGCCAGCAGCTTAGGTGGGCCCCAGCCCCAGCATTTT
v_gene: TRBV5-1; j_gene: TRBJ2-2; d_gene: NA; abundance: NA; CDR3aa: CASSNGQNTGELFF; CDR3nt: TGCGCCAGCAGCAACGGACAGAACACCGGGGAGCTGTTTTTT
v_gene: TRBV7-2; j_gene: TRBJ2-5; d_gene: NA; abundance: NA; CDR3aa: CASSPGGAQETQYF; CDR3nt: TGTGCCAGCAGCCCAGGAGGAGCACAAGAGACCCAGTACTTC
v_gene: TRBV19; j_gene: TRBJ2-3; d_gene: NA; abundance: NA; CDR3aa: CASSISGRTTDTQYF; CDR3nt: TGTGCCAGTAGTATCAGCGGGCGTACCACAGATACGCAGTATTTT
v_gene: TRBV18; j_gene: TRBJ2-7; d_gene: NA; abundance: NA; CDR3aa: CASSPYSSTSEQYF; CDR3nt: TGTGCCAGCTCACCCTACAGCTCTACTAGTGAGCAGTACTTC
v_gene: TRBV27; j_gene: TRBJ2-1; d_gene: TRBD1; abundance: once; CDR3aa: CASSLNRGHEQFF; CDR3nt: TGTGCCAGCAGTTTAAACAGGGGCCATGAGCAGTTCTTC
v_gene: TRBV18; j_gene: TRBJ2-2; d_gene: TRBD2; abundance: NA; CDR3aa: CASSSTSAGELFF; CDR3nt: TGTGCCAGCTCGAGTACTAGCGCCGGGGAGCTGTTTTTT
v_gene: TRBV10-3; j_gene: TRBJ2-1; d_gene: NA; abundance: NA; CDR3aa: CAISESAGFHNEQFF; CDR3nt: TGTGCCATCAGTGAGTCGGCGGGATTCCACAATGAGCAGTTCTTC
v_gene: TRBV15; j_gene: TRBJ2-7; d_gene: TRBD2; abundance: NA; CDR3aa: CATSRGTSEIYEQYF; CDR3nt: TGTGCCACCAGCAGAGGAACTAGCGAAATCTACGAGCAGTACTTC
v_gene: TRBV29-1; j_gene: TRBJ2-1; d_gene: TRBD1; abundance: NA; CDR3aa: CSVVKGQGSNEQFF; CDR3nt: TGCAGCGTTGTGAAGGGACAGGGGTCGAATGAGCAGTTCTTC
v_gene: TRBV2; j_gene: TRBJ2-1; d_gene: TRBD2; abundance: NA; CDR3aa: CASSAGLGWGEQFF; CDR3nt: TGTGCCAGCAGCGCCGGACTAGGATGGGGTGAGCAGTTCTTC
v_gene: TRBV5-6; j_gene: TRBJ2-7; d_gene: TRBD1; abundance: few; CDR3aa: CASSGEQGAYEQYF; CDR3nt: TGTGCCAGCAGCGGAGAACAGGGGGCCTACGAGCAGTACTTC
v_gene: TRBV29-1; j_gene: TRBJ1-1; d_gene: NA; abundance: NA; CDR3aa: CSAGVGTEAFF; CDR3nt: TGCAGCGCGGGGGTGGGGACTGAAGCTTTCTTT
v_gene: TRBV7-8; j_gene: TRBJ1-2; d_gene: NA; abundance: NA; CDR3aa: CASSLGGRVGAGNYGYTF; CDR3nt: TGTGCCAGCAGCTTAGGCGGTCGGGTGGGGGCGGGTAACTATGGCTACACCTTC
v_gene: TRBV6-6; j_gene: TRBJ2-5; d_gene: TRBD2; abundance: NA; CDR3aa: CASSRLARTETQYF; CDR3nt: TGTGCCAGCAGCCGACTAGCGCGAACAGAGACCCAGTACTTC
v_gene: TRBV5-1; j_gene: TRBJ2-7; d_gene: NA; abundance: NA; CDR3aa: CASSFSSEQYF; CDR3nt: TGCGCCAGCAGCTTTTCCAGCGAGCAGTACTTC
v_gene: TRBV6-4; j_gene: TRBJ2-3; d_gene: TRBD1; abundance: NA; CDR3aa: CASSEQGGDGDTQYF; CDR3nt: TGTGCCAGCAGTGAGCAAGGGGGCGATGGGGATACGCAGTATTTT
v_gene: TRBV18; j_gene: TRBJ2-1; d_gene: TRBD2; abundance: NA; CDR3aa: CASSPRLTSGGGNEQFF; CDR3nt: TGTGCCAGCTCACCACGTTTGACTAGCGGGGGGGGCAATGAGCAGTTCTTC
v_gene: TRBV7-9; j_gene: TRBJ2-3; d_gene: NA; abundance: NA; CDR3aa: CASSRTGKSTDTQYF; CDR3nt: TGTGCCAGCAGCCGGACTGGGAAAAGCACAGATACGCAGTATTTT
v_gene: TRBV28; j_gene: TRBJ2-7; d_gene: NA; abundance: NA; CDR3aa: CASRKRSYEQYF; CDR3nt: TGTGCCAGCAGAAAGCGGTCCTACGAGCAGTACTTC
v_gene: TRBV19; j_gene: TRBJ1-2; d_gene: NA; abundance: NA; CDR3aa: CASRQNGYTF; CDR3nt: TGTGCCAGTAGACAGAATGGCTACACCTTC
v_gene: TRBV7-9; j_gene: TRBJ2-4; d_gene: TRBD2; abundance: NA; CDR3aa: CASSPLAGVSVNIQYF; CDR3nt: TGTGCCAGCAGCCCTCTAGCGGGAGTATCCGTGAACATTCAGTACTTC
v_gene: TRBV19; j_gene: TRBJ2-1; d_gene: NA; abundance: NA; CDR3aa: CASSFWTSNSYNEQFF; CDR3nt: TGTGCCAGTAGTTTTTGGACTTCGAACTCCTACAATGAGCAGTTCTTC
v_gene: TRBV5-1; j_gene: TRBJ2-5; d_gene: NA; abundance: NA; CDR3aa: CASSLYHREETQYF; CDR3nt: TGCGCCAGCAGCTTGTATCACAGGGAGGAGACCCAGTACTTC
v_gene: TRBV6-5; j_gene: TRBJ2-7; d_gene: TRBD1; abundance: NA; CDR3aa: CASRPQGVPPYEQYF; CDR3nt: TGTGCCAGCAGACCACAGGGGGTACCTCCCTACGAGCAGTACTTC
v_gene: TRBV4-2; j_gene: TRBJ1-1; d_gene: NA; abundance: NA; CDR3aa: CASSQGGSGSTEAFF; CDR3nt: TGTGCCAGCAGCCAAGGGGGTTCTGGGAGCACTGAAGCTTTCTTT
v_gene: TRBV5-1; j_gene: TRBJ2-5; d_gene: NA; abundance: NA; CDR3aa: CASSSSFGVETQYF; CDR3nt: TGCGCCAGCAGCTCCAGTTTCGGGGTGGAGACCCAGTACTTC
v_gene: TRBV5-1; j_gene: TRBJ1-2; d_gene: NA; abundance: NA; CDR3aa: CASSLGQPYYGYTF; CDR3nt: TGCGCCAGCAGCTTGGGACAGCCCTACTATGGCTACACCTTC
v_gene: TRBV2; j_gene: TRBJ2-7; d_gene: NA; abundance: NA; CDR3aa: CASSEAGRTYEQYF; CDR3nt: TGTGCCAGCAGTGAAGCAGGGAGAACCTACGAGCAGTACTTC
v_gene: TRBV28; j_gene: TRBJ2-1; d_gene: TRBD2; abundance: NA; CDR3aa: CASSFMAGVIEQFF; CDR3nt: TGTGCCAGCAGTTTTATGGCGGGAGTGATTGAGCAGTTCTTC